What follows are 27 T cell receptor beta chains derived from one specimen sequenced in a study of blood T cell repertoires in COVID-19. The repertoire was sequenced with immunoSEQ multiplex PCR; TCRdb's copy has only in-frame clones and lacks some. Counted here are about 150,000 clones, roughly 88% occurring once; the ten biggest clones make up roughly 7.9%. Sequenced sample: peripheral blood. Source of these receptors: a woman in her forties or fifties in a cohort sampled during active or convalescent COVID-19.

The genes are TRBV20-1 and TRBJ1-1; D remains ambiguous. Deletions cut 3 bases from V and 2 bases from J, with 13 bases between. Germline CDR1 DFQATT, CDR2 SNEGSKA (reference sequence). This CDR3 is 14 amino acids long. CDR3: CSASSGNLNTEAFF. CDR3 DNA sequence: TGCAGTGCTAGTTCCGGGAATCTTAACACTGAAGCTTTCTTT.

The chain has TRBV19 and TRBJ1-1; 9 nucleotides align to TRBD1. The CDR3 contains 16 residues. Germline V gene data show CDR1 as LNHDA and CDR2 as SQIVND (reference sequence). The V and J ends lost 4 bases and 4 bases, in that order; junction bases with no gene match: 10. The CDR3: CASSSTGGVAGTEAFF. The CDR3 nucleotides read TGTGCCAGTAGTAGCACAGGGGGCGTTGCGGGCACTGAAGCTTTCTTT. Combining the CDR3 with reference TRBV19 and TRBJ1-1 gives the whole variable domain DGGITQSPKYLFRKEGQNVTLSCEQNLNHDAMYWYRQDPGQGLRLIYYSQIVNDFQKGDIAEGYSVSREKKESFPLTVTSAQKNPTAFYLCASSSTGGVAGTEAFFGQGTRLTVV.

The rearrangement joins TRBV7-8 to TRBJ1-5; D perhaps matches TRBD1 (5 bases). The CDR3 runs to 14 residues. Trimming removed 5 bases at V and 3 bases at J, with 11 bases between. CDR1 is SGHVS and CDR2 is FQNEAQ in the germline V gene. CDR3: CASSPRQTNQPQHF. CDR3 DNA: TGTGCCAGCAGCCCCCGACAGACCAATCAGCCCCAGCATTTT. Combining the CDR3 with reference TRBV7-8 and TRBJ1-5 gives the whole variable domain GAGVSQSPRYKVAKRGQDVALRCDPISGHVSLFWYQQALGQGPEFLTYFQNEAQLDKSGLPSDRFFAERPEGSVSTLKIQRTQQEDSAVYLCASSPRQTNQPQHFGDGTRLSIL.

The sample holds many counts of this clone. The chain joins TRBV5-6 to TRBJ1-2; TRBD1 aligns across 12 bases. The CDR3 is 16 residues long. After removal of 3 bases from V and 4 bases from J, the junction contained 7 bases not matched to a gene. The germline gives CDR1 SGHDT, CDR2 YYEEEE. Here the CDR3 DNA reads TGTGCCAGCAGCTACGGGACAGGGGGCAGGGTCTATGGCTACACCTTC. Its translation: CASSYGTGGRVYGYTF.

The table lists this clone with a count of one. The V call is TRBV19, the J call TRBJ2-7, with 11 bases fitting TRBD2. V was pared by 8 bases and J by 0 bases, with 3 bases of the junction left unmatched. The CDR3 totals 14 residues. From germline, CDR1 is LNHDA and CDR2 SQIVND (reference sequence). CDR3 sequence reads: CASSTSGGSYEQYF. The CDR3, as DNA: TGTGCCAGTTCCACTAGCGGGGGCTCCTACGAGCAGTACTTC.

The chain recombines TRBV5-1 with TRBJ1-4; weak D call: TRBD1 (6 bases). V was pared by 2 bases and J by 3 bases, with 20 bases between. The CDR3 totals 18 residues. CDR1 SGHRS and CDR2 YFSETQ come from the germline V gene. CDR3 nucleotides: TGCGCCAGCAGCTTAGGGGGGGATGGCCCGACGTCTAATGAAAAACTGTTTTTT. Residues: CASSLGGDGPTSNEKLFF.

The V and J genes are TRBV30 and TRBJ1-3; 8 nucleotides line up with TRBD1. Germline-derived CDR1 and CDR2 are GTSNPN and SVGIG (reference sequence). The CDR3 is made up of 15 amino acids. Trimming took 3 bases from V and 2 from J; bases not matched to a gene: 6. The CDR3 DNA is TGTGCCTGGAGGGAAGGGACAGGAGCTGGAAACACCATATATTTT. Amino acids: CAWREGTGAGNTIYF.

This clone has only one observation. V usage is TRBV6-5 and J usage is TRBJ2-1; D perhaps matches TRBD2 (5 bases). Trimming cost V 8 bases and J 6 bases, with 14 bases left between them. Germline V CDR1 and CDR2: MNHEY, SVGAGI. This CDR3 region has 13 residues. The CDR3 loop reads CASGSGMSNEQFF. In DNA form, the CDR3 reads TGTGCCAGCGGGTCGGGAATGAGCAATGAGCAGTTCTTC.

The chain combines TRBV4-3 with TRBJ2-3; 9 bases align to TRBD2. V shed 0 bases, J shed 9 bases, and the junction held 13 bases outside the gene matches. Germline CDR1 and CDR2: LGHNA and YSLEER. The CDR3 is 17 amino acids. The CDR3 reads CASSQDGIAGASETQYF. The CDR3 DNA reads TGCGCCAGCAGCCAAGATGGGATAGCGGGGGCCTCTGAAACGCAGTATTTT.

This clone has a single count. The V and J genes are TRBV5-6 and TRBJ1-2; D unresolved. The CDR3 totals 13 residues. Trimming stripped 2 bases from V and 7 bases from J, with 12 bases between. Germline assignment: CDR1 SGHDT and CDR2 YYEEEE. CDR3 region: CASSFGVMGGYTF. The CDR3 nucleotides are TGTGCCAGCAGCTTTGGAGTTATGGGTGGCTACACCTTC.

The chain uses TRBV5-6 and TRBJ2-7; 7 bases are a match to TRBD2. CDR1 and CDR2 (germline): SGHDT, YYEEEE. The CDR3 runs to 14 residues. The J segment lost 0 bases and the V segment lost 2 bases, leaving 2 bases of the junction unmatched. CDR3 protein: CASSLRGGSYEQYF. CDR3 nucleotides: TGTGCCAGCAGCTTACGCGGGGGCTCCTACGAGCAGTACTTC.

The CDR3 loop is CASSIDRQRFRMFF. The CDR3 bases are TGTGCCAGTAGTATAGATCGACAGCGTTTTCGTATGTTCTTC. V usage is TRBV19 and J usage is TRBJ2-1, with D possibly being TRBD1 (5 bases). Trimming pared 0 bases from V and 15 bases from J, leaving 18 bases between. CDR3 length equals 14 residues. The germline V gene encodes CDR1 LNHDA and CDR2 SQIVND (reference sequence). The full variable domain, completed using reference TRBV19 and TRBJ2-1, is DGGITQSPKYLFRKEGQNVTLSCEQNLNHDAMYWYRQDPGQGLRLIYYSQIVNDFQKGDIAEGYSVSREKKESFPLTVTSAQKNPTAFYLCASSIDRQRFRMFFGPGTRLTVL.

J is TRBJ2-3 and V is TRBV5-4, with D possibly TRBD1 on 6 matching bases. V lost 0 bases, J lost 3 bases, and 8 bases lay in between. The length of the CDR3 is 14 residues. The germline gives CDR1 SGHNT, CDR2 YYREEE (reference sequence). CDR3 protein: CASSLDRVTDTQYF. The CDR3 coding sequence is TGTGCCAGCAGCTTGGACAGGGTTACAGATACGCAGTATTTT.

This chain connects TRBV24-1 to TRBJ2-1; 7 bases align to TRBD1. V lost 5 bases and J lost 4; bases outside the gene matches: 10. Germline-derived CDR1 and CDR2 are KGHDR and SFDVKD. CDR3 length equals 16 residues. The DNA of the CDR3 is TGTGCCACCAGTGTCTACAGGGGCCCAAGATACAATGAGCAGTTCTTC. This encodes CATSVYRGPRYNEQFF.

This clone was seen ten or more times. The chain combines TRBV7-9 with TRBJ1-1; TRBD1 might be the D (6 bases). This CDR3 contains 13 residues. Per germline, CDR1 SEHNR and CDR2 FQNEAQ (reference sequence). Trimming removed 6 bases from V and 3 bases from J, with 11 bases in between. For the CDR3, the DNA is TGTGCCAGCAGAAAACAGGGAGACACTGAAGCTTTCTTT. It yields the protein CASRKQGDTEAFF.

V is TRBV5-6 and J is TRBJ2-7, with 7 bases matching TRBD1. The germline CDR1 and CDR2 sequences are SGHDT and YYEEEE. V gave up 2 bases and J gave up 7 bases; unmatched junction bases: 6. The CDR3 is 13 residues long. For the CDR3, the DNA is TGTGCCAGCAGCTTTGAGGGGGCGTGGGAGCAGTACTTC. Translation gives CASSFEGAWEQYF.

This chain links TRBV2 with TRBJ1-2; 7 bases line up with TRBD1. The V and J ends lost 8 bases and 8 bases, in that order; junction bases with no gene match: 8. This CDR3 region has 12 residues. The V gene's germline CDR1 is SNHLY and CDR2 FYNNEI. The CDR3 bases are TGTGCCAGCGACAGGGAGACTCGGGGCTACACCTTC. It codes for CASDRETRGYTF.

V usage is TRBV27 and J usage is TRBJ1-4; D unresolved. Germline V gene lookup returns CDR1 MNHEY and CDR2 SMNVEV (reference sequence). There are 10 residues in the CDR3. V was shortened by 8 bases and J by 7 bases, with 5 bases between the two germline ends. The chain's CDR3 is CASPREKLFF. In DNA, the CDR3 is TGTGCCAGCCCGCGTGAAAAACTGTTTTTT.

The V call is TRBV19, the J call TRBJ1-6; the D gene is possibly TRBD1 (6 bases). Looked up from germline, CDR1 is LNHDA and CDR2 is SQIVND (reference sequence). The CDR3 runs to 12 residues. With 10 bases removed from V and 13 bases from J, the gap between germline ends came to 17 bases. The CDR3 here is CATSQDRRPLHF. The CDR3 DNA follows: TGTGCCACCTCTCAGGACAGAAGGCCCCTCCACTTT.

In DNA, the CDR3 is TGTGCCAGCAGCCCTACTGGTTCCTACGAGCAGTACTTC. It encodes CASSPTGSYEQYF. The J gene is TRBJ2-7, the V gene TRBV3-1 (or the pseudogene TRBV3-2); D gene uncertain. CDR1 is LGHDT, CDR2 YNNKEL, per germline (reference sequence). Trimming took 4 bases from V and 1 from J, leaving 8 bases between them. This CDR3 region has 13 residues.

The genes are TRBV9 and TRBJ2-3; D possibly corresponds to TRBD1 (6 bases). The ends were cut back, 3 bases at V and 3 bases at J, with 17 bases in the middle. Germline CDR1 SGDLS, CDR2 YYNGEE. The CDR3 is 16 amino acids. CDR3 bases: TGTGCCAGCAGCGCCCAGGGGCCCACGGTAACAGATACGCAGTATTTT. Protein: CASSAQGPTVTDTQYF.

The chain is built from TRBV10-3 and TRBJ2-5, with 10 positions matching TRBD2. Germline CDR1 ENHRY, CDR2 SYGVKD. The junction had 5 bases not matched to a gene; V was cut back by 6 bases and J by 1 base. The CDR3 contains 15 residues. In DNA, the CDR3 is TGTGCCATCAGCCAGCGGGGGGGCCCCCAAGAGACCCAGTACTTC. Its protein is CAISQRGGPQETQYF.

The genes are TRBV5-1 and TRBJ1-2; D gene unclear. Germline assignment: CDR1 SGHRS and CDR2 YFSETQ. The CDR3 is made up of 13 amino acids. The V end was cut by 4 bases, the J end by 10 bases, with 17 bases between. CDR3 DNA: TGCGCCAGCAGCGAGACGCCGATTTGGGCCTACACCTTC. Its protein is CASSETPIWAYTF.

The CDR3 here is CASKGQGNQPQHF. The DNA of the CDR3 is TGTGCCAGCAAAGGGCAGGGAAATCAGCCCCAGCATTTT. V gene TRBV2 combines with J gene TRBJ1-5, with D maybe TRBD1 (5 bases). The germline V gene encodes CDR1 SNHLY and CDR2 FYNNEI. Trimming stripped 7 bases from V and 4 bases from J, with 11 bases between. The CDR3 sequence is 13 residues long. The full variable domain, completed using reference TRBV2 and TRBJ1-5, is EPEVTQTPSHQVTQMGQEVILRCVPISNHLYFYWYRQILGQKVEFLVSFYNNEISEKSEIFDDQFSVERPDGSNFTLKIRSTKLEDSAMYFCASKGQGNQPQHFGDGTRLSIL.

The V gene is TRBV18, the J gene TRBJ2-4; 8 nucleotides match TRBD1. The CDR3 spans 13 residues. The germline CDR1 and CDR2 sequences are KGHSH and LQKENI. The J segment lost 5 bases and the V segment lost 6 bases, leaving 3 bases of the junction unmatched. CDR3 protein: CASSPGQENIQYF. The CDR3 region has the DNA TGTGCCAGCTCCCCGGGACAGGAAAACATTCAGTACTTC.

The V gene is TRBV5-1, the J gene TRBJ1-1; the match to TRBD1 covers 8 bases. CDR3 size: 15 residues. CDR1 and CDR2 (germline): SGHRS, YFSETQ. The trim removed 7 bases at V and 0 bases at J, leaving 8 bases unmatched. The CDR3 region is CASSRTGLMNTEAFF. The CDR3 nucleotides are TGCGCCAGCTCCCGGACAGGGCTAATGAACACTGAAGCTTTCTTT.

The genes are TRBV2 and TRBJ2-2, with TRBD2 matching 7 bases. J lost 4 bases, V lost 4 bases, and 9 bases had no gene match. Germline-derived CDR1 and CDR2 are SNHLY and FYNNEI. The CDR3 is 16 amino acids. CDR3 sequence reads: CASSVGRAMVTGELFF. CDR3 nucleotide sequence: TGTGCCAGCAGTGTAGGGAGGGCTATGGTCACCGGGGAGCTGTTTTTT.